The T cell receptor (beta chain) under discussion was sequenced for a study of blood T cell repertoires in COVID-19. Overall study: The analysed material was cDNA or gDNA that came from T cells, B-cell-depleted T cells, or PBMCs.

The length of the CDR3 is 15 residues. Original handling: Quantification of nucleated cells was approximated via reference gene primer amplification. Assay: immunoSEQ multiplex PCR; the TCRdb copy retains only in-frame clones and omits some. That table gives V, J and clone size, and the DNA gave D and trimming. The sample includes 150,000 to 200,000 clones, approximately 87% seen only once; the top ten take roughly 3.3%. V and J are TRBV21-1 and TRBJ1-5. TRBV21-1 is a pseudogene segment. This TCR was recovered from a young man with active or convalescent COVID-19. The specimen sequenced was peripheral blood. Written as DNA, the CDR3 is TGTGCCACTGGGAGGCGCTCCCGGGGACTTCAGCCCCAGCATTTT. This encodes CATGRRSRGLQPQHF.